This entry features one T cell receptor beta chain sequence. Its antigen remains undetermined. No clone much larger than this one lies a single base away; base qualities are absent. Using the deep immunoSEQ assay, TCR CDR3 regions were amplified from genomic DNA by multiplex PCR. For each cell subset, the extracted genomic DNA was distributed evenly across all wells of several immunoSEQ 96-well plates, and each plate served as one replicate. Each replicate PCR for sorted subsets received about 180 ng genomic DNA, equal to roughly 29,000 T cell genomes. The purified libraries were quantified using a Qubit 3.0 fluorometer, sized with a Bioanalyzer 2100, and then quantified again using the KAPA Library Quantification kit. Every immunoSEQ 96-well plate was sequenced on a separate single-read 150-cycle Illumina NextSeq 550 flow cell. The paper's processing steps were these. The immunoSEQ output contained only junctional sequences without quality scores, so filtering could not match that applied to full-length reads. To assign V/J genes and CDR3, sequences were annotated against IMGT germline references using PyIR, a Python wrapper for IgBLAST v1.9. Reads were removed for weak V/J assignments (E-value above 1e-6), missing CDR3, stop codons, out-of-frame junctions, or ambiguous translated residues. V3J clonotypes were defined by identical inferred V gene, J gene, and CDR3 amino acid sequence. Percentage overlap between repertoires was computed as shared unique clonotypes divided by the size of the smaller repertoire. RTK rarefaction, the Chao1 estimator, and Recon v2.1 estimates of unobserved clonotypes were used to assess repertoire richness. For all TCRbeta clonotypes obtained by the gDNA method from four donors, generation probabilities were computed with OLGA. The table comes from immuneACCESS by way of TCRdb, which keeps in-frame sequences with V and J called. Part of the clones is missing from these tables; in studies checked, under half for an unresolved V gene and the rest for unknown reasons. The V and J calls and clone size are taken from that table; D and trimming were inferred from the DNA. A total of about 2,200,000 clones appear in this sample, roughly 91% of them only once. Of the sample, more than 1.5% is held by the ten largest clones.

The data are from a study of shared clonotypes between healthy human individuals (TCRdb year 2020). At the level of the whole study: A few men and a couple of women, aged 18 to 49 years, made up the cohort. For each donor, CD4 naive and CD4 memory were each given three plates, CD8 naive was given two plates, and CD8 memory was given one plate. Blood TCR repertoires of roughly 5 healthy adults were deeply sequenced to estimate repertoire size and the extent of clonotype sharing between individuals. Libraries were prepared and TCR repertoires were sequenced by different laboratories using diverse techniques, in order to increase sequencing depth and limit assay-specific biases. Per donor, leukapheresis produced somewhere between about 0.85 and 10 billion PBMCs.

For the CD8 naive samples, CD45RO-negative cells were positively selected for CCR7, yielding a CD45RA+CCR7+ population from which TemRA cells were excluded. The donors were healthy, HIV-negative adults who had no recently reported acute infections or vaccinations. Every donor was a Caucasian adult living in Nashville, Tennessee, USA. After blood collection by leukapheresis, PBMCs were isolated using Ficoll-Histopaque density gradient centrifugation and then cryopreserved in the vapor phase of liquid nitrogen. Purity and quantity of every magnetically sorted T cell population were checked by analytical flow cytometry. Genomic DNA was isolated from each sorted fraction and quantified by UV absorbance on a Nanodrop 2000c. Findings and caveats that apply to the study as a whole: Incomplete sequencing was indicated by rarefaction of sorted-subset datasets, despite the large sequencing depth. Naive subsets generally had larger estimated clonotype richness than memory subsets did. Clonotypes shared by all four sorted-subset donors showed higher generation probabilities than non-shared clonotypes. Roughly 5.2% of naive CD4, around 3.5% of naive CD8, roughly 2.4% of memory CD4, and around 0.42% of memory CD8 clonotypes were shared across several donors. The small number of donors limited the genetic and exposure-history diversity represented. Pairwise subsampling led to the expectation that sequencing depth would affect the degree of clonotype sharing among donors. Sampling was restricted to blood, and TCR repertoires in tissue are likely to differ from TCR repertoires in blood.

CDR3 length: 16 amino acids, cysteine to phenylalanine. The retained sequence is limited to the CDR3, 48 bases, with the frame set at the first base. As encoded in the germline V gene (reference sequence), CDR1 is SEHNR while CDR2 is FQNEAQ. Between the V and J ends, shortened by 5 bases and 6 bases respectively, the junction contains 20 bases. The rearrangement joined TRBV7-9 to TRBJ2-1, with TRBD2 as a weak D call on 5 bases. Sequenced input: naive CD8+ T cells from PBMCs. Read against the paper, the sample's cell subset or site label means: CD45RA+CCR7+. The clonotype originates from a man between 18 and 29 years old in good health. Some clones in this sample may be carry-over from other donors' samples. The CDR3 loop reads CASSHQSGGSANEQFF. The sequence in DNA is TGTGCCAGCAGCCATCAGAGTGGCGGTAGCGCCAATGAGCAGTTCTTC.